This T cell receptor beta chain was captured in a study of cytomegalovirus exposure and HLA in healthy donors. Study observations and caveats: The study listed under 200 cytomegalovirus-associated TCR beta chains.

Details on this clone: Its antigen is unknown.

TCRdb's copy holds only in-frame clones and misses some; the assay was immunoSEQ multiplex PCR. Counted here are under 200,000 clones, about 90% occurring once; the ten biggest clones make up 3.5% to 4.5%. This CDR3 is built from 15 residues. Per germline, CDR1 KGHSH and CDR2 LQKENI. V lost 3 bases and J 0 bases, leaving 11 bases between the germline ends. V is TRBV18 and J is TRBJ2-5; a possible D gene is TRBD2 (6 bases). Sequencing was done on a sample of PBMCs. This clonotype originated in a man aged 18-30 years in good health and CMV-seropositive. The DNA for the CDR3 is TGTGCCAGCTCACCCGTGGGCGGGGACCAAGAGACCCAGTACTTC. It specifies CASSPVGGDQETQYF.